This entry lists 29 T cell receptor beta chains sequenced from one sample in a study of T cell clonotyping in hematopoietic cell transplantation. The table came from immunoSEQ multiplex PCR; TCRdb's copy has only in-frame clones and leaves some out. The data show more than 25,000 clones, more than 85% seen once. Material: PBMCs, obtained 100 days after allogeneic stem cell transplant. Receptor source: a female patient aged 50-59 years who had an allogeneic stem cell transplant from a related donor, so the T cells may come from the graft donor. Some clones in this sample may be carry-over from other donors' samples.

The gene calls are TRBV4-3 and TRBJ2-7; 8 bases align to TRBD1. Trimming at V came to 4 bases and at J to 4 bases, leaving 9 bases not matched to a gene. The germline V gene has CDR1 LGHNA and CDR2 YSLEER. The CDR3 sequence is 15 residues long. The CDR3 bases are TGCGCCAGCAGCCCAGCCCAGGGGGCAGGATACGAGCAGTACTTC. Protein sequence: CASSPAQGAGYEQYF.

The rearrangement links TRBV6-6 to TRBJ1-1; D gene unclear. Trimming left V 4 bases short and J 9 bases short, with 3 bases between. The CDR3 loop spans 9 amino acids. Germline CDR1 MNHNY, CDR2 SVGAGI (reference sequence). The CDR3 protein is CASSSKAFF. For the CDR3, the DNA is TGTGCCAGCAGTTCTAAAGCTTTCTTT.

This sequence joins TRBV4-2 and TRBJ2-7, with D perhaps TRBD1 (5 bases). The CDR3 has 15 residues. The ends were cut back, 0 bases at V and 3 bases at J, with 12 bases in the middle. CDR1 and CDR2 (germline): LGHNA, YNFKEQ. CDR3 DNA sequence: TGTGCCAGCAGCCAAGATGGGTGGCAGGGCTACGAGCAGTACTTC. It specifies CASSQDGWQGYEQYF.

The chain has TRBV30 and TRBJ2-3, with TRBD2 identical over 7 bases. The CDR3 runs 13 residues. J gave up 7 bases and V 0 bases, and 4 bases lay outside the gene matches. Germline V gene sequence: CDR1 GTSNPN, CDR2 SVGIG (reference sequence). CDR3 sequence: CAWSVQAGNTQYF. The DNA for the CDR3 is TGTGCCTGGAGTGTACAAGCGGGGAATACGCAGTATTTT.

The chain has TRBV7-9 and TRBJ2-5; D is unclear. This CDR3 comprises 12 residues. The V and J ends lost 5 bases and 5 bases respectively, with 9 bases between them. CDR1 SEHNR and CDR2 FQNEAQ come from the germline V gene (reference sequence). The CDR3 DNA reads TGTGCCAGCAGCCCTCGTGTGGAGACCCAGTACTTC. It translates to CASSPRVETQYF.

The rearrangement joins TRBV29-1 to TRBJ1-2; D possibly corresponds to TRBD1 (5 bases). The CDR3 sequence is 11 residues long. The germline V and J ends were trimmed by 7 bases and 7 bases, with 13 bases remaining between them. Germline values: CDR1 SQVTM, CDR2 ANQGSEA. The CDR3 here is CSAEGPRGYTF. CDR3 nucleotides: TGCAGCGCCGAGGGACCTCGTGGCTACACCTTC.

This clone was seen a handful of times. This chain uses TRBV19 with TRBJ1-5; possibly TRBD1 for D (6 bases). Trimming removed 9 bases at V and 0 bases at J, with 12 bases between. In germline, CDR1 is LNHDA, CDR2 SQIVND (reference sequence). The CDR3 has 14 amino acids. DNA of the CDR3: TGTGCCAGCGGACAGACTTATAGCAATCAGCCCCAGCATTTT. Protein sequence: CASGQTYSNQPQHF.

The CDR3: CAWSQVNYGYTF. Written as DNA, the CDR3 is TGTGCCTGGAGTCAGGTTAACTATGGCTACACCTTC. This rearrangement joins TRBV30 to TRBJ1-2; D remains ambiguous. The CDR3 runs to 12 residues. V gave up 2 bases and J gave up 1 base, with 5 bases separating them. Germline assignment: CDR1 GTSNPN and CDR2 SVGIG (reference sequence).

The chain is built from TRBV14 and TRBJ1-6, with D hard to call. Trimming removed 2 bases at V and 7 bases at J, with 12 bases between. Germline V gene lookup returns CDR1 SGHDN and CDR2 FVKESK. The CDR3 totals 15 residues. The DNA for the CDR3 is TGTGCCAGCAGCCAAATCGGGGTAGGGAATTCACCCCTCCACTTT. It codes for CASSQIGVGNSPLHF.

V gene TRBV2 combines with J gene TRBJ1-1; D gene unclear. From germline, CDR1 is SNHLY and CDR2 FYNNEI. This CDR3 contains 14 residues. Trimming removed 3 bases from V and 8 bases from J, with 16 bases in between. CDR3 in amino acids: CASSDPSLAREAFF. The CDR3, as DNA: TGTGCCAGCAGTGACCCGAGTTTAGCTAGGGAAGCTTTCTTT.

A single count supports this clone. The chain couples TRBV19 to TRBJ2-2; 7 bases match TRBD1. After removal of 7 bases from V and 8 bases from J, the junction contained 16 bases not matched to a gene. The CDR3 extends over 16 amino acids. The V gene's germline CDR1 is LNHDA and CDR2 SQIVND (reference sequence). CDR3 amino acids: CASNRGGRGPRGELFF. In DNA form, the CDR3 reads TGTGCCAGTAACCGAGGGGGCAGGGGACCCAGGGGGGAGCTGTTTTTT.

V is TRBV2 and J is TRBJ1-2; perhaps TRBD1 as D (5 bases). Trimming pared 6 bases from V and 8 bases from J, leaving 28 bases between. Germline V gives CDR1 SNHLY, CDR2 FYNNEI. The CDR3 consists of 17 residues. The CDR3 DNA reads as TGTGCCAGCAGCCGTAACTCCGACAGCCTGTCGGGTAGGGGCTACACCTTC. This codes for CASSRNSDSLSGRGYTF.

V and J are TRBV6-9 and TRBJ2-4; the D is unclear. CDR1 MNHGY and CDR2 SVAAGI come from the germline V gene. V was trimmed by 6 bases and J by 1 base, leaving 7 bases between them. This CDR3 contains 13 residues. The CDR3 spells CASRSLAKNIQYF. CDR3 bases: TGTGCCAGCAGAAGTCTGGCCAAAAACATTCAGTACTTC.

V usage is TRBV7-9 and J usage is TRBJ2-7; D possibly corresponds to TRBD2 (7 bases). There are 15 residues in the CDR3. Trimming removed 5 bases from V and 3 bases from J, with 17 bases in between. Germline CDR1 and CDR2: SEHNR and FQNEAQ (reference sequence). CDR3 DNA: TGTGCCAGCAGCCTGGGGGGGGGCCCGTTCTACGAGCAGTACTTC. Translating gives CASSLGGGPFYEQYF.

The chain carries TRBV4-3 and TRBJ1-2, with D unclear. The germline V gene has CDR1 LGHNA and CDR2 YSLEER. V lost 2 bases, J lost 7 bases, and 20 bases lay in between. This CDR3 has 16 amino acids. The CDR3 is CASSQSAGWGSFGYTF. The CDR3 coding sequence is TGCGCCAGCAGCCAATCGGCGGGTTGGGGTTCGTTTGGCTACACCTTC.

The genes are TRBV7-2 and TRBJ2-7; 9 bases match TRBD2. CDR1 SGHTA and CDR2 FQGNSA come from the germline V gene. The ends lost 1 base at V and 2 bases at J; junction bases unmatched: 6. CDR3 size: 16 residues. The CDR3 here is CASSLGVSGGTYEQYF. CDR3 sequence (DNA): TGTGCCAGCAGCTTAGGCGTTAGCGGGGGAACCTACGAGCAGTACTTC.

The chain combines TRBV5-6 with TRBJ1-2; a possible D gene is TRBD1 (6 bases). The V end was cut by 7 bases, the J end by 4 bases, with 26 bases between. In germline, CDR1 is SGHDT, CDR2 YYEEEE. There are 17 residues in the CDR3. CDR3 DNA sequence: TGTGCCAGCCGTCCTATGGGGGGCGGTGGTTCTCTCTATGGCTACACCTTC. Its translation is CASRPMGGGGSLYGYTF.

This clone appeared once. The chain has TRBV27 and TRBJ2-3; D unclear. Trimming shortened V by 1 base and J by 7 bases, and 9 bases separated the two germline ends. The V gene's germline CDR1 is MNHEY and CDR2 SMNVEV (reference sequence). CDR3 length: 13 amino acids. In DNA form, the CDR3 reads TGTGCCAGCAGTTTATATGAATTGAATACGCAGTATTTT. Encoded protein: CASSLYELNTQYF.

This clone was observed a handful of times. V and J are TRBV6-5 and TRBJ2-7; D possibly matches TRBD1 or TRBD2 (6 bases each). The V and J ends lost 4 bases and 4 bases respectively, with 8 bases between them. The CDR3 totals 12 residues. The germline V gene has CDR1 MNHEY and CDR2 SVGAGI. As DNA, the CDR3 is TGTGCCAGCAGTTCGGGGGCGTACGAGCAGTACTTC. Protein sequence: CASSSGAYEQYF.

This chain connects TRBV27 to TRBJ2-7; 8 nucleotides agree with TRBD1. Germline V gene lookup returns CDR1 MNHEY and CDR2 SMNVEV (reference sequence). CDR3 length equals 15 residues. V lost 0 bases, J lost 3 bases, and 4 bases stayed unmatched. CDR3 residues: CASSLSGRGRYEQYF. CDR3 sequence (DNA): TGTGCCAGCAGTTTATCGGGCAGGGGGCGCTACGAGCAGTACTTC.

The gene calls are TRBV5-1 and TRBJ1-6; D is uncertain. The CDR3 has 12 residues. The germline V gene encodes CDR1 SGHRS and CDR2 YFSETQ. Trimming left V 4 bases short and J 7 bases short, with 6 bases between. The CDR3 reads CASSHVNSPLHF. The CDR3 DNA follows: TGCGCCAGCAGCCACGTGAATTCACCCCTCCACTTT.

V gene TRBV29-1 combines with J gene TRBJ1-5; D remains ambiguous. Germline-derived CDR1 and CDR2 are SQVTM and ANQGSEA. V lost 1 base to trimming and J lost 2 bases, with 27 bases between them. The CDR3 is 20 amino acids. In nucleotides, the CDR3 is TGCAGCGTTGAAGTTCTGCCGGTCAGTACCGGATTTTGGCGCAATCAGCCCCAGCATTTT. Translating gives CSVEVLPVSTGFWRNQPQHF.

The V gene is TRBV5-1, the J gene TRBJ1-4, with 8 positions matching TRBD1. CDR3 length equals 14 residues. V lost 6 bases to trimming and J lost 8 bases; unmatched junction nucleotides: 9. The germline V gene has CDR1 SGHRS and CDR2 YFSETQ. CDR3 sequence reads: CASTPDRAHEKLFF. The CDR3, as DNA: TGCGCCAGCACCCCGGACAGGGCGCACGAAAAACTGTTTTTT.

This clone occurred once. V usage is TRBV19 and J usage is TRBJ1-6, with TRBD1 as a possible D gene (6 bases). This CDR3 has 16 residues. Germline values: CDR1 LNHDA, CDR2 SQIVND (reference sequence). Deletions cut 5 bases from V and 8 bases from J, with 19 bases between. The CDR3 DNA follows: TGTGCCAGTAGTTCGACAGGAGGGGTTTGGGATTCACCCCTCCACTTT. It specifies CASSSTGGVWDSPLHF.

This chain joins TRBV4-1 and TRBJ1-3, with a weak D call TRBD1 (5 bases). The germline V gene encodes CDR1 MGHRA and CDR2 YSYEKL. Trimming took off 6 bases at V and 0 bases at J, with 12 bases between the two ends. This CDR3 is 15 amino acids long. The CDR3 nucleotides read TGCGCCAGCAGTCTTGACAGCATCTCTGGAAACACCATATATTTT. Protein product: CASSLDSISGNTIYF.

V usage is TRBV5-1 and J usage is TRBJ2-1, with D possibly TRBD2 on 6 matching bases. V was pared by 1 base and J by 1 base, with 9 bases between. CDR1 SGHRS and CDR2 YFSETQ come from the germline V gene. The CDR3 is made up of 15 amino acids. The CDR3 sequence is CASSLWRGSYNEQFF. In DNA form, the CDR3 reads TGCGCCAGCAGCTTGTGGCGGGGTTCCTACAATGAGCAGTTCTTC. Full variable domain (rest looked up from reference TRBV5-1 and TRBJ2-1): KAGVTQTPRYLIKTRGQQVTLSCSPISGHRSVSWYQQTPGQGLQFLFEYFSETQRNKGNFPGRFSGRQFSNSRSEMNVSTLELGDSALYLCASSLWRGSYNEQFFGPGTRLTVL.

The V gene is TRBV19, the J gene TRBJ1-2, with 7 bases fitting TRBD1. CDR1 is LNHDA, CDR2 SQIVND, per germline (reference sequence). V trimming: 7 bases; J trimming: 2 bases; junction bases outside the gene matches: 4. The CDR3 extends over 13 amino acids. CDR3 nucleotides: TGTGCCAGTATCCCGGGACAGAACTATGGCTACACCTTC. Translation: CASIPGQNYGYTF.

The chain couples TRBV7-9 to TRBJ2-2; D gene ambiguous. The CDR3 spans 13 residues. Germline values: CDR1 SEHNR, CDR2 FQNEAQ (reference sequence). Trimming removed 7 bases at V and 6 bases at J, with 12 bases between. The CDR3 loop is CASTSLDAGELFF. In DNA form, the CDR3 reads TGTGCCAGCACTTCCCTAGATGCCGGGGAGCTGTTTTTT.

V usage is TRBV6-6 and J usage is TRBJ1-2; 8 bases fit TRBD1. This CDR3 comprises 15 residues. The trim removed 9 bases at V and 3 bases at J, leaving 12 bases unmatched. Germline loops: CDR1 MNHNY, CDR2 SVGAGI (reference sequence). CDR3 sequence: CASGGQGVGHYGYTF. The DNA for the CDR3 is TGTGCCAGTGGCGGACAGGGTGTAGGTCACTATGGCTACACCTTC.